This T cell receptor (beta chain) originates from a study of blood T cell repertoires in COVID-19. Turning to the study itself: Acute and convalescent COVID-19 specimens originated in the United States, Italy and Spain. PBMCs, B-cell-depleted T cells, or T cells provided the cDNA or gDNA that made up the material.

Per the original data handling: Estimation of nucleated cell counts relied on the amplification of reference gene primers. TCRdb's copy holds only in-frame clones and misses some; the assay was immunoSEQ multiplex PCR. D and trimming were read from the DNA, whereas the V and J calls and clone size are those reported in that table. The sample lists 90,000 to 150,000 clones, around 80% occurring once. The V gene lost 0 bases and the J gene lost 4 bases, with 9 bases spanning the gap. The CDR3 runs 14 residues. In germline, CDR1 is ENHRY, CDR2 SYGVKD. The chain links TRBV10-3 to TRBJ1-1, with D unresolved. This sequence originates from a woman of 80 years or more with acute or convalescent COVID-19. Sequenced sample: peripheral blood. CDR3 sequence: CAISESGQATEAFF. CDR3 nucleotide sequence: TGTGCCATCAGTGAGTCCGGCCAGGCCACTGAAGCTTTCTTT.